Given below is one TCR beta chain in context. The J segment lost 5 bases and the V segment lost 4 bases, leaving 8 bases of the junction unmatched. The CDR3 is 16 residues long. CDR1 is LNHDA and CDR2 is SQIVND in the germline V gene (reference sequence). Clones were read by immunoSEQ multiplex PCR, and TCRdb kept only the in-frame ones, dropping some. The profile covers about 1 million clones, with around 78% appearing a single time and approximately 0.5% taken by the ten largest. The data belong to a study of shared clonotypes between healthy human individuals. Study-level information: The study enrolled two women and three men aged 18 to 49. Each donor contributed plates that comprised three CD4 naive, three CD4 memory, two CD8 naive and one CD8 memory.

J is TRBJ1-5 and V is TRBV19, with 10 nucleotides matching TRBD1. This TCR derives from a man aged 18 to 30 in good health. Some clones in this sample may be carry-over from other donors' samples. The specimen sequenced was memory CD4+ T cells from PBMCs. The subset here: CD45RA-negative fraction. The CDR3, as DNA: TGTGCCAGTAGTACTAGAGGGGGACAGGGGTATCAGCCCCAGCATTTT. Amino acids: CASSTRGGQGYQPQHF.